A single sample gave rise to the 6 T cell receptor beta chains below, sequenced in a study of CD8 T cells in ankylosing spondylitis (dated by TCRdb to 2015 to 2018). To prepare the library, 5' RACE was applied. The listed sequencing device is Illumina HiSeq 2500. TCRdb applied fastp at Q25 and MiXCR to the public reads, then kept only in-frame beta chains. Each record represents a unique CDR3 protein, reported with the most common genes and DNA among its rows. In this sample the table shows around 100,000 distinct CDR3 sequences, around 24% of which occur a single time. The top ten clones comprise around 12% of the sample. The sample taken for sequencing was synovial fluid, either unsorted or a sorted T cell fraction (not recorded which). The receptors here all came from a male donor with ankylosing spondylitis.

V is TRBV20-1 and J is TRBJ2-3; 11 bases are a match to TRBD2. Unmatched junction bases numbered 7, after V lost 3 bases and J lost 2 bases. Germline V gives CDR1 DFQATT, CDR2 SNEGSKA (reference sequence). The CDR3 sequence is 16 residues long. The CDR3 region is CSASRRLAGSTDTQYF. CDR3 DNA: TGCAGTGCTAGCCGTAGACTAGCGGGATCCACAGATACGCAGTATTTT.

This sequence joins TRBV27 and TRBJ2-1; D tentatively reads TRBD1 or TRBD2 (5 bases each). V gave up 4 bases and J gave up 14 bases, with 21 bases separating them. The CDR3 is made up of 14 amino acids. Looked up from germline, CDR1 is MNHEY and CDR2 is SMNVEV (reference sequence). The DNA for the CDR3 is TGTGCCAGCAGTTCCCGGGCCTCACAGCGAGGGGAGTTCTTC. It yields the protein CASSSRASQRGEFF.

This clonotype was detected a few times. The rearrangement uses TRBV20-1 and TRBJ2-1; no reliable D call. The length of the CDR3 is 11 residues. Per germline, CDR1 DFQATT and CDR2 SNEGSKA (reference sequence). The V and J ends lost 3 bases and 7 bases respectively, with 7 bases between them. CDR3 nucleotides: TGCAGTGCTAGCAAAATTAATGAGCAGTTCTTC. Protein sequence: CSASKINEQFF.

The chain is built from TRBV24-1 and TRBJ2-3; TRBD2 matches 7 bases. V lost 12 bases, J lost 5 bases, and 16 bases stayed unmatched. Germline V gene sequence: CDR1 KGHDR, CDR2 SFDVKD. CDR3 length: 15 residues. Here the CDR3 DNA reads TGTGCCGTGGCACTCGGAGCGGGGAGGGAAGATACGCAGTATTTT. Amino acids: CAVALGAGREDTQYF.

This clonotype occurred a few times. This sequence joins TRBV7-9 and TRBJ2-2; D ambiguous. The V end lost 8 bases, the J end lost 2 bases, and 12 bases lay between the germline ends. CDR1 and CDR2 (germline): SEHNR, FQNEAQ (reference sequence). The CDR3 is 14 amino acids. The CDR3 DNA sequence: TGTGCCAGCCTAAACCTGGGAAACACCGGGGAGCTGTTTTTT. Its translation: CASLNLGNTGELFF.

This clonotype came up a few times. The J gene is TRBJ1-1, the V gene TRBV29-1; no definite D call. Trimming pared 4 bases from V and 0 bases from J, leaving 18 bases between. Per germline, CDR1 SQVTM and CDR2 ANQGSEA. The CDR3 is made up of 16 amino acids. The CDR3 reads CSVASVVDGMNTEAFF. Written as DNA, the CDR3 is TGCAGCGTTGCCTCTGTTGTCGATGGCATGAACACTGAAGCTTTCTTT.